The present TCR beta chain was sequenced within a study of CD8 T cells in ankylosing spondylitis. Study outcomes and limitations: Disease-linked clones were reportedly significantly enriched in matched ankylosing spondylitis synovial fluid. In peripheral blood, disease-linked CD8+ clones occurred at relatively low frequencies. What seemed typical of ankylosing spondylitis blood was a TCR beta motif built from 8 or 9 highly homologous variants.

Notes on this clonotype: Its antigen is unknown. Relative to the germline gene, one junction end is altered; a read error may explain this.

Germline CDR1 reads KGHSH; CDR2 reads LQKENI. This CDR3 spans 16 amino acids. Making the TCR beta libraries involved quantitative 5'-RACE with molecular barcodes. TCRdb called the 5' RACE reads again in MiXCR, with one record for every CDR3 protein. This sample has around 540,000 distinct CDR3 sequences, with roughly 13% found just once. Source material: blood, either unsorted or a sorted T cell fraction (not recorded which). This sequence originates from a male donor with ankylosing spondylitis. The chain is built from TRBV18 and TRBJ2-3, with 11 nucleotides matching TRBD2. CDR3 nucleotide sequence: TGTGCCACCTCACCACGGTCTAGCGGGAGGACAGATACGCAGTATTTT. Translated, it gives CATSPRSSGRTDTQYF.